What follows is one TCR beta chain and its context. Its antigen has not been determined. No base quality values were provided; no much bigger clone lies one nucleotide off. The CDR3 runs 14 amino acids, cysteine and phenylalanine included. The read is trimmed to its CDR3 DNA, 42 bases read in frame from base 1. At the junction V is shortened by 5 bases and J by 4 bases, with 12 bases in between. Sequences MNHEY (CDR1) and SVGAGI (CDR2) are obtained from the germline V gene. The data derive from a study of shared clonotypes between healthy human individuals (dated by TCRdb to 2019 to 2021). About the study as a whole: Two women and a few men aged 18 to 49 years were included in the cohort. Per donor, leukapheresis produced somewhere between about 0.94 and 9.5 billion PBMCs. To estimate repertoire size and how much clonotypes are shared between individuals, the study performed deep sequencing of blood TCR repertoires from roughly five healthy adults. Different laboratories and diverse techniques were used to prepare libraries and sequence TCR repertoires, to increase sequencing depth and limit assay-specific biases. For each donor, CD4 naive and CD4 memory were each run on three plates, CD8 naive on two plates, and CD8 memory on one plate.

The donors were healthy, HIV-negative adults who had no recently reported acute infections or vaccinations. All donors were Caucasian adults living in Nashville, Tennessee, USA. CD4+ T cells were enriched through magnetic negative selection, after which naive cells were positively selected on CD45RA and the remaining negative fraction served as the memory subset. After blood collection by leukapheresis, PBMCs were isolated using Ficoll-Histopaque density gradient centrifugation and then cryopreserved in the vapor phase of liquid nitrogen. Analytical flow cytometry was used to check the purity and quantity of every magnetically sorted T cell population. Each sorted fraction had its genomic DNA isolated and then quantified by UV absorbance on a Nanodrop 2000c. The paper's findings and limits, for the study overall: Naive subsets generally had larger estimated clonotype richness than memory subsets did. Even with the large sequencing depth, rarefaction of the sorted-subset datasets indicated that sequencing was incomplete. Because the study included a small number of donors, the genetic and exposure-history diversity represented was limited. Sampling was restricted to blood, and TCR repertoires in tissues likely differ from the TCR repertoires found in blood. Compared with non-shared clonotypes, the clonotypes found in all four sorted-subset donors had higher generation probabilities. Approximately 4.8% of naive CD4, more than 3% of naive CD8, about 2.4% of memory CD4, and 0.4% of memory CD8 clonotypes were shared across several donors. Based on pairwise subsampling, the degree of clonotype sharing among donors was expected to be affected by sequencing depth.

Using the deep immunoSEQ assay, TCR CDR3 regions were amplified from genomic DNA by multiplex PCR. Extracted genomic DNA from each cell subset was distributed evenly across all wells of several immunoSEQ 96-well plates, and each plate was treated as a replicate. For sorted subsets, approximately 190 ng of genomic DNA, equivalent to around 29,000 T cell genomes, went into each replicate PCR. Purified libraries were quantified with a Qubit 3.0 fluorometer, sized on a Bioanalyzer 2100, and re-quantified with the KAPA Library Quantification kit. Every immunoSEQ 96-well plate was sequenced on a separate single-read 150-cycle Illumina NextSeq 550 flow cell. The paper's processing steps were these. The immunoSEQ output contained only junctional sequences without quality scores, so filtering could not match that applied to full-length reads. Sequences were annotated with PyIR, a Python wrapper for IgBLAST v1.9, using IMGT germline references to assign V/J genes and CDR3. Reads with weak V/J assignments (E-value above 1e-6), missing CDR3, stop codons, out-of-frame junctions, or ambiguous translated residues were removed. V3J clonotypes were defined by identical inferred V gene, J gene, and CDR3 amino acid sequence. Percentage overlap between repertoires was calculated by dividing the number of shared unique clonotypes by the size of the smaller repertoire. Three approaches were used to assess repertoire richness: RTK rarefaction, the Chao1 estimator, and Recon v2.1 estimates of unobserved clonotypes. For all TCRbeta clonotypes obtained by the gDNA method from four donors, generation probabilities were computed with OLGA. Drawn from immuneACCESS, this table holds only the in-frame rearrangements with V and J called that TCRdb kept. Clones are partly lost; checked studies trace under half to an unresolved V gene and leave the rest unexplained. Clonal size and the V and J genes are those of that table, whereas D and trimming came from the DNA. This sample is represented by some 680,000 clones; around four fifths of them were singletons. The ten largest clones represent around 1.8% of the sample.

The TCR sequence derives from a woman in her 30s in good health. Sample: memory CD4+ T cells sorted from blood. In the paper's terms, the cell subset or site label means: CD45RA-negative fraction. This chain is built from TRBV6-5 and TRBJ1-5; the D gene is perhaps TRBD1, from 6 matching bases. In nucleotide form, the sequence is TGTGCCAGCAGTCGGGGGACAAGAAATCAGCCCCAGCATTTT. Protein translation: CASSRGTRNQPQHF.